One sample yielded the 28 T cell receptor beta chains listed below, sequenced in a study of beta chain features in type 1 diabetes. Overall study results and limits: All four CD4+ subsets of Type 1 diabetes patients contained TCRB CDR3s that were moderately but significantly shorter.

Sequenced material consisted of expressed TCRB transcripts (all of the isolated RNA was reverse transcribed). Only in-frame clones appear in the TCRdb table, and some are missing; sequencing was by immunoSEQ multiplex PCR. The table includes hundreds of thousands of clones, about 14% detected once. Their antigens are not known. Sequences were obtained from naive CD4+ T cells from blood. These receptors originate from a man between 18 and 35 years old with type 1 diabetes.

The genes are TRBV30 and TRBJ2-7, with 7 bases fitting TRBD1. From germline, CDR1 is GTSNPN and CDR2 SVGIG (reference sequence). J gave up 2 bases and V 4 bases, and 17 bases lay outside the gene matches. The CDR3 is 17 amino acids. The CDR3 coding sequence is TGTGCCTGGAATTCAGCCCGGGCGACAGGGAAAGCCTACGAGCAGTACTTC. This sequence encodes CAWNSARATGKAYEQYF.

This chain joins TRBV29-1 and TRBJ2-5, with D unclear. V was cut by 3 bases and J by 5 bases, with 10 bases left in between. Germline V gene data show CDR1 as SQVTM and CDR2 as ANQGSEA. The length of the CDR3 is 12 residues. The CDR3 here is CSVDLVGETQYF. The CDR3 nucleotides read TGCAGCGTTGATCTAGTCGGGGAGACCCAGTACTTC.

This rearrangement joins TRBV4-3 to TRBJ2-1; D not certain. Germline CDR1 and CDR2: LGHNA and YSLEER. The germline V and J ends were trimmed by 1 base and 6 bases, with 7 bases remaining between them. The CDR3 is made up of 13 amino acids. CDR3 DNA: TGCGCCAGCAGCCAAGCGTTAATCAATGAGCAGTTCTTC. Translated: CASSQALINEQFF.

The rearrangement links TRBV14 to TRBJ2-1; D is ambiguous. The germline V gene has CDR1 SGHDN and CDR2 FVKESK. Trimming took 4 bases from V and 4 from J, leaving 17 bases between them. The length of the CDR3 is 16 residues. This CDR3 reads CASSRGWALSYNEQFF. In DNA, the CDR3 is TGTGCCAGCAGCCGGGGTTGGGCTCTTTCTTACAATGAGCAGTTCTTC.

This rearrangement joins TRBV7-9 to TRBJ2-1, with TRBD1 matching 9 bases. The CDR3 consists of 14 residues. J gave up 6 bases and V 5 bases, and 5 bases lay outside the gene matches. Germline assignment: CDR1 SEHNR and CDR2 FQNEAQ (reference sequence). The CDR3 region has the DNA TGTGCCAGCAGCAGGGGACAGGGTGCCAATGAGCAGTTCTTC. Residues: CASSRGQGANEQFF.

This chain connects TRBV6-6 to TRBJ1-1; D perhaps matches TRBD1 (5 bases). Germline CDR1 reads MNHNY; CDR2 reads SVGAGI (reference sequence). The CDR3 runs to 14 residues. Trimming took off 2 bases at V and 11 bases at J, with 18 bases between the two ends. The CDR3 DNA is TGTGCCAGCAGTTACAGCGGGGGGATCGTTTCGGCTTTCTTT. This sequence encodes CASSYSGGIVSAFF.

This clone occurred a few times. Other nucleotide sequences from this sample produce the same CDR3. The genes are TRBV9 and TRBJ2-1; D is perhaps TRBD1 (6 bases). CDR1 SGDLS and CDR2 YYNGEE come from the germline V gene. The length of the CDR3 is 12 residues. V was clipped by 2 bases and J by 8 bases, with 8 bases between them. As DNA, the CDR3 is TGTGCCAGCAGCGTGGCAGGGGATGAGCAGTTCTTC. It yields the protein CASSVAGDEQFF.

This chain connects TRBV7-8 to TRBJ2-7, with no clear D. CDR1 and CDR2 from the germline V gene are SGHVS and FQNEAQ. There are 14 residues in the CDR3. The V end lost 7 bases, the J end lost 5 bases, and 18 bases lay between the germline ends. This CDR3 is CASILRLGSHEQYF. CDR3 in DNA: TGTGCCAGCATCCTCAGGTTGGGGTCTCACGAGCAGTACTTC.

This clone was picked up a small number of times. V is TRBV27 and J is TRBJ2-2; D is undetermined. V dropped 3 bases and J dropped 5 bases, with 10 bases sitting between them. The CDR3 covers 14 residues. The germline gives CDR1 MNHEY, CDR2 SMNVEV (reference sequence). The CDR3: CASSFMGGTGELFF. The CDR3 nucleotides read TGTGCCAGCAGTTTTATGGGTGGGACCGGGGAGCTGTTTTTT.

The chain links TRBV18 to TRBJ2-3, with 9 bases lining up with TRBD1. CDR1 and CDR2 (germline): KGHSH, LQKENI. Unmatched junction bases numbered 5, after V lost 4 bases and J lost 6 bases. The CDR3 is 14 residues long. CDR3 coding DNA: TGTGCCAGCTCACTGAGGGACAGGGATGATACGCAGTATTTT. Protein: CASSLRDRDDTQYF.

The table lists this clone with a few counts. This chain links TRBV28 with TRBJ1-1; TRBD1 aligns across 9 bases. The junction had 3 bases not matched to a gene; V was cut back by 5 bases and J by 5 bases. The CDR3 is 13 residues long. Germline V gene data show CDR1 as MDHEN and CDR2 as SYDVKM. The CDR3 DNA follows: TGTGCCAGCAGTCCTGACAGGGGGACTGAAGCTTTCTTT. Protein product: CASSPDRGTEAFF.

The CDR3 spells CASGLGALGTRTDTQYF. CDR3 DNA sequence: TGCGCCAGCGGCCTTGGGGCGCTTGGGACTCGCACAGATACGCAGTATTTT. This chain uses TRBV5-1 with TRBJ2-3; tentatively, D is TRBD2 (6 bases). Per germline, CDR1 SGHRS and CDR2 YFSETQ. Trimming took 7 bases from V and 1 from J, leaving 22 bases between them. This CDR3 contains 17 residues.

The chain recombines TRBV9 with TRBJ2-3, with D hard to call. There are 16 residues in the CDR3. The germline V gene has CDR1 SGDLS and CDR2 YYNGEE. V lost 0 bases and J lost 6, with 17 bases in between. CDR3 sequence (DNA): TGTGCCAGCAGCGTAGTTGGGCAACGTCCCGGGGATACGCAGTATTTT. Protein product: CASSVVGQRPGDTQYF. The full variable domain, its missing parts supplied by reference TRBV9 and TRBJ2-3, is DSGVTQTPKHLITATGQRVTLRCSPRSGDLSVYWYQQSLDQGLQFLIQYYNGEERAKGNILERFSAQQFPDLHSELNLSSLELGDSALYFCASSVVGQRPGDTQYFGPGTRLTVL.

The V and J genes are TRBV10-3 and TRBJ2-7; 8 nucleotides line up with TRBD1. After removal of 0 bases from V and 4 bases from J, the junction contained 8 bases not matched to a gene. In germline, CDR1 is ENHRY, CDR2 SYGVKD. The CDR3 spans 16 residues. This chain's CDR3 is CAISESRTGIGYEQYF. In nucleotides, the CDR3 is TGTGCCATCAGTGAGTCCAGGACAGGGATAGGGTACGAGCAGTACTTC.

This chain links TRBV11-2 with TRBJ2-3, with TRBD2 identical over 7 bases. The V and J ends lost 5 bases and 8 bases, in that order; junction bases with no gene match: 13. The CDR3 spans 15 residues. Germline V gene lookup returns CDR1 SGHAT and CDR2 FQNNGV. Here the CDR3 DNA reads TGTGCCAGCAGCCTTATGACTAGCAACGAGGGTACGCAGTATTTT. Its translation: CASSLMTSNEGTQYF.

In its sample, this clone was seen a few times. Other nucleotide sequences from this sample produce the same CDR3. The CDR3 bases are TGTGCCAGCTCACCTCCAGGGAATGAGCAGTTCTTC. It is translated as CASSPPGNEQFF. The gene calls are TRBV18 and TRBJ2-1, with D maybe TRBD1 (5 bases). V lost 3 bases and J 7 bases, leaving 7 bases between the germline ends. The CDR3 is made up of 12 amino acids. The germline V gene encodes CDR1 KGHSH and CDR2 LQKENI.

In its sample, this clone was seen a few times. The chain's CDR3 is CAWSVLAGATDTQYF. The CDR3 nucleotides read TGTGCCTGGAGTGTCCTAGCGGGGGCAACAGATACGCAGTATTTT. The V gene is TRBV30, the J gene TRBJ2-3; 10 bases fit TRBD2. Losses at the gene ends were 0 bases for V and 3 bases for J; bases not matched to a gene: 3. The CDR3 covers 15 residues. The germline V gene has CDR1 GTSNPN and CDR2 SVGIG (reference sequence).

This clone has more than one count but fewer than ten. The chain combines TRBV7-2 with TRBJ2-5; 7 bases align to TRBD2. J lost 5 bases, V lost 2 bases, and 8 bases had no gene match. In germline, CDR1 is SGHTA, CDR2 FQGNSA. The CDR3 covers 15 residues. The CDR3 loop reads CASSLWAGRTETQYF. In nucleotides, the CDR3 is TGTGCCAGCAGCTTATGGGCCGGGAGGACGGAGACCCAGTACTTC.

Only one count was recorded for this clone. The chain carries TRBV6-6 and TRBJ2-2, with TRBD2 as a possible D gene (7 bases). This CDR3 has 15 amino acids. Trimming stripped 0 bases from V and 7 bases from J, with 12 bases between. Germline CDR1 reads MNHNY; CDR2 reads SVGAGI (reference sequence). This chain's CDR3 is CASSYSSGEGGELFF. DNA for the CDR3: TGTGCCAGCAGTTACTCTTCAGGGGAGGGCGGGGAGCTGTTTTTT.

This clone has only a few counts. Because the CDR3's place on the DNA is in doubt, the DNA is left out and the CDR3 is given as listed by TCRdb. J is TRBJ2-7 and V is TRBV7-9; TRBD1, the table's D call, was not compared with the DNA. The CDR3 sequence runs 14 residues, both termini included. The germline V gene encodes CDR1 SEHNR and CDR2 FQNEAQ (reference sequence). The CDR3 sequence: CASSWGQGAGDKYF.

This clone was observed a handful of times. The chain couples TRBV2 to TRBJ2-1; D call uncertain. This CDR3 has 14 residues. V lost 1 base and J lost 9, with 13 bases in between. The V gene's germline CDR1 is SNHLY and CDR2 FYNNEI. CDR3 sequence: CASSEGLVLGEQFF. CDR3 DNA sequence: TGTGCCAGCAGTGAAGGTCTGGTTCTGGGTGAGCAGTTCTTC.

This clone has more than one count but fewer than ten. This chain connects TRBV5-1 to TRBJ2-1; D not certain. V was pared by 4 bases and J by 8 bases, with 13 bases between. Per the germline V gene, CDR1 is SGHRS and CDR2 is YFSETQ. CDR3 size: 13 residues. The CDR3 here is CASSPALAYEQFF. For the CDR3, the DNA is TGCGCCAGCAGCCCGGCCTTGGCCTATGAGCAGTTCTTC.

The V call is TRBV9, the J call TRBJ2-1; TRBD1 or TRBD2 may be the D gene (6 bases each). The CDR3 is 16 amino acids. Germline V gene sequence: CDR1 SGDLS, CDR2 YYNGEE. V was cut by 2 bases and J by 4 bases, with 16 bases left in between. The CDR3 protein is CASSVSGRGPYNEQFF. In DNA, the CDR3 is TGTGCCAGCAGCGTGTCTGGACGGGGGCCTTACAATGAGCAGTTCTTC.

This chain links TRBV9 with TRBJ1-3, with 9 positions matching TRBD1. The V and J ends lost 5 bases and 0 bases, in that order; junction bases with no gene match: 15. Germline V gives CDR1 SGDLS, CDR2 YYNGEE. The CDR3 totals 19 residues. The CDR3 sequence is CASSAGTGFGSLSGNTIYF. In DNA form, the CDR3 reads TGTGCCAGCAGTGCCGGGACAGGGTTTGGGTCGCTCTCTGGAAACACCATATATTTT.

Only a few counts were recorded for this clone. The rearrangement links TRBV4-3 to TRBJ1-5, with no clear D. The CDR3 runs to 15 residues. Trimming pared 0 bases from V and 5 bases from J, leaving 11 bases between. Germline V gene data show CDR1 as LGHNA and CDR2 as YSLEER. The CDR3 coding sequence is TGCGCCAGCAGCCAAGAAGGCGCCGTAGATCAGCCCCAGCATTTT. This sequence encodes CASSQEGAVDQPQHF.

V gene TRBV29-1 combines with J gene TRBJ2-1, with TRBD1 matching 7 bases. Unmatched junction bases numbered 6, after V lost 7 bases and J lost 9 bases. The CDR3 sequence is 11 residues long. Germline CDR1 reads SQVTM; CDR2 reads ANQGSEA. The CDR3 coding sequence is TGCAGCGGACACGGACAGGCTGAGCAGTTCTTC. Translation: CSGHGQAEQFF.

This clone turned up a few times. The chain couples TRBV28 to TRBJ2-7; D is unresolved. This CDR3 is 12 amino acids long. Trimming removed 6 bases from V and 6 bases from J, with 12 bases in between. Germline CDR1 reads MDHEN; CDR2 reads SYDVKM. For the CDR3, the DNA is TGTGCCAGCAGGTTCATGGATGGCGAGCAGTACTTC. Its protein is CASRFMDGEQYF.

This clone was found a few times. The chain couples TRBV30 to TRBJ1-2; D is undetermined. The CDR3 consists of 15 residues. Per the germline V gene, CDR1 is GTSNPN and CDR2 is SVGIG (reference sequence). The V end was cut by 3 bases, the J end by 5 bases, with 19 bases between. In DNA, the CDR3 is TGTGCCTGGAGCTTACGCCAGCTGGGGAGTTATGGCTACACCTTC. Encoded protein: CAWSLRQLGSYGYTF.